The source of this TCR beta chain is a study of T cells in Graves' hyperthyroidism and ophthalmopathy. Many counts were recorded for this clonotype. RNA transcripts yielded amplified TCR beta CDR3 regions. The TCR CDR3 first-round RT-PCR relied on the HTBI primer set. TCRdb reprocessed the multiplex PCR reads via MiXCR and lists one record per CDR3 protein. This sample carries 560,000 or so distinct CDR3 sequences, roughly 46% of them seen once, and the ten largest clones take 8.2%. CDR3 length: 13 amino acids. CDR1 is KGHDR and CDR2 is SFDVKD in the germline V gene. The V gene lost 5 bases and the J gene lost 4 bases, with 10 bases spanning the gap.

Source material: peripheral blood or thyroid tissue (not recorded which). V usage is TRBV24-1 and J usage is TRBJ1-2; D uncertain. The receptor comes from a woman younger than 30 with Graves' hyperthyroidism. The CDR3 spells CATSVSYGYGYTF. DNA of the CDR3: TGTGCCACCAGTGTCAGCTACGGCTATGGCTACACCTTC.